This TCR beta chain was sequenced in a study of cytomegalovirus exposure and HLA in healthy donors. Points from the study as a whole: One later analysis, an examination of the roughly 110 validation repertoires, found that first-cohort TCR clusters tended to co-occur in them.

The CDR3 sequence is 18 residues long. Germline V gives CDR1 SGHVS, CDR2 FQNEAQ. V was trimmed by 1 base and J by 0 bases, leaving 13 bases between them. On this clone itself: Its antigen is unknown.

Here immunoSEQ multiplex PCR was the method, and the copy in TCRdb shows in-frame clones only, minus some. The sample shows some 85,000 clones, approximately 96% of them seen only once. Sequencing was done on a sample of PBMCs. The receptor comes from a woman under 30 in good health and CMV-seronegative. The chain is built from TRBV7-8 and TRBJ1-6; D is perhaps TRBD1 (5 bases). Here the CDR3 reads CASSLGGRRSSYNSPLHF. The CDR3 bases are TGTGCCAGCAGCTTAGGGGGCCGCCGAAGCTCCTATAATTCACCCCTCCACTTT.